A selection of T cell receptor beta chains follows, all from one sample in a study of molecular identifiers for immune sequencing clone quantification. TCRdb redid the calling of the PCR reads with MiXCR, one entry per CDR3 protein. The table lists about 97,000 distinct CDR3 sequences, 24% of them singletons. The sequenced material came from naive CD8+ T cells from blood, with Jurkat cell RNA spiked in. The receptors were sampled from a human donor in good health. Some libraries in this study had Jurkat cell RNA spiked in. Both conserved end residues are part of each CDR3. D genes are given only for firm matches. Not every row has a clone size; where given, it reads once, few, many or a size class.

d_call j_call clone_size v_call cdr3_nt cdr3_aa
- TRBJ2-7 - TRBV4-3 TGCGCCAGCAGCCAAGGGGGGAGCTCCTACGAGCGGTACTTC CASSQGGSSYERYF
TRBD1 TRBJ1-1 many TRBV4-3 TGCGCCAGCAGCCAAGTAGACAGGGGCACTGAAGCTTTCTTT CASSQVDRGTEAFF
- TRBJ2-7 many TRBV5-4 TGTGCCAGCAGCTTGGAAGGAACCTCCTACGAGCAGTACTTC CASSLEGTSYEQYF
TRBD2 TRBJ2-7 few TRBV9 TGTGCCAGCAGCACCCGGGGGGGCTACGAGCAGTACTTC CASSTRGGYEQYF
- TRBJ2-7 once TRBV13 TGCGCCAGCAGCCCGAGAGAAGAAACCTACGAGCAGTACTTC CASSPREETYEQYF
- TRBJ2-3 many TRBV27 TGTGCCAGCCACAGTTCCCTCGCGGATACGCAGTATTTT CASHSSLADTQYF
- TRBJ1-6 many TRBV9 TGTGCCAGCAGCGCGGGGGGCGAGCCACCCCTCCACTTT CASSAGGEPPLHF
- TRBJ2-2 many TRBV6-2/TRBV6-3 TGTGCCAGCAGTCCTTCACCGGGAGAATTCGGGGAGCTGTTTTTT CASSPSPGEFGELFF
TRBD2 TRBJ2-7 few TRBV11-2 TGTGCCAGCAGCTCCCCGGGACTAGCGACACACGAGCAGTACTTC CASSSPGLATHEQYF
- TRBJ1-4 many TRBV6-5 TGTGCCAGCAGCCCCCGACTAACAACTAATGAAAAACTGTTTTTT CASSPRLTTNEKLFF
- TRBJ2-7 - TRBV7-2 TGTGCCAGCAGCTTAGACGGCGGGTCAATCTACGAGCAGTACTTC CASSLDGGSIYEQYF
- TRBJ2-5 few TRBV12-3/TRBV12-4 TGTGCCAGCAGTTCGGACAGAGGGCAAGAGACCCAGTACTTC CASSSDRGQETQYF
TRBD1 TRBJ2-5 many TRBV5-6 TGTGCCAGCAGTAAAGACAGGGACGAGCGTCAAGAGACCCAGTACTTC CASSKDRDERQETQYF
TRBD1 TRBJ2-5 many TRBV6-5 TGTGCCAGCAGTTACGAACCAGGGACAGGGGAGGAGACCCAGTACTTC CASSYEPGTGEETQYF
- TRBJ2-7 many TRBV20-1 TGCAGTGCTAAAGACGGAACTAGGGCGTGGGAGCAGTACTTC CSAKDGTRAWEQYF
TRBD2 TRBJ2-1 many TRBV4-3 TGCGCCAGCAGCCAAGATCTAGCGGGGACCTACAATGAGCAGTTCTTC CASSQDLAGTYNEQFF
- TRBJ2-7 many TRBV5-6 TGTGCCAGCAGCCCCTCGAGACAGACCACCTACGAGCAGTACTTC CASSPSRQTTYEQYF
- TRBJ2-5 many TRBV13 TGTGCCAGCAGCTTAGGGGACGAAGGGACCCAGTACTTC CASSLGDEGTQYF